This is a list of T cell receptor beta chains from one sample in a study of glioma-infiltrating T cells. One entry per CDR3 protein, called by TCRdb with MiXCR from the multiplex PCR reads. The profile shows some 110,000 distinct CDR3 sequences, roughly 24% of them singletons. The specimen was glioma tissue, nonneoplastic brain tissue, or PBMCs (not recorded which). All receptors derive from a human donor with low-grade glioma or glioblastoma, undergoing nonglioma brain surgery, or in good health (not recorded which). Each CDR3 is given with its conserved first and last residue. D genes are given only for firm matches. Size is omitted from some rows. Given values are once, few, many or a class for expanded clones.

j_call | d_call | clone_size | v_call | cdr3_nt | cdr3_aa
TRBJ1-2 | TRBD1 | NA | TRBV12-3/TRBV12-4 | TGTGCCAGCAGATCAGGACAGGAGTATGGCTACACCTTC | CASRSGQEYGYTF
TRBJ2-3 | TRBD1 | many | TRBV3-1 | TGTGCCAGCAGGCCGACAGGGTGGGATACGCAGTATTTT | CASRPTGWDTQYF
TRBJ2-1 | TRBD2 | many | TRBV3-1 | TGTGCCAGCAGCCACGTAGCGGGAGCCTCCTACAATGAGCAGTTCTTC | CASSHVAGASYNEQFF
TRBJ2-1 | NA | NA | TRBV7-9 | TGTGCCAGCACCAACGAGGGGGGGAATGAGCAGTTCTTC | CASTNEGGNEQFF
TRBJ2-7 | TRBD1 | many | TRBV20-1 | TGCAGTGCTGGGACAGGTCCCTCCCTTTCCTACGAGCAGTACTTC | CSAGTGPSLSYEQYF
TRBJ2-4 | NA | many | TRBV18 | TGTGCCAGCTCACGGGTTGGAGTCGACATTCAGTACTTC | CASSRVGVDIQYF
TRBJ2-5 | NA | many | TRBV24-1 | TGTGCCACCAGTGACCTACGACAGGATCAAGAGACCCAGTACTTC | CATSDLRQDQETQYF
TRBJ1-5 | NA | few | TRBV10-2 | TGCGCCAGCAGTGAGTCGACGCCAGGCCAGCCCCAGCATTTT | CASSESTPGQPQHF
TRBJ2-2 | NA | few | TRBV12-5 | TGTGCTAGCCGACTAGCGAACACCGGGGAGCTGTTTTTT | CASRLANTGELFF
TRBJ1-5 | NA | many | TRBV4-3 | TGCGCCAGCAGCCAAGACATCGGGGGGTTGGAGGCCCAGCATTTT | CASSQDIGGLEAQHF
TRBJ2-1 | NA | NA | TRBV7-2 | TGTGCCAGCAGCTTATGGCGGAATGAGGAGTTCTTC | CASSLWRNEEFF
TRBJ2-7 | NA | NA | TRBV18 | TGTGCCAGCTCCCTTAAAGATGGGGAGCAGTACTTC | CASSLKDGEQYF
TRBJ2-7 | TRBD2 | many | TRBV20-1 | TGCAGTGCTAGACTAGCGGGAGTCTCCTACGAGCAGTACTTC | CSARLAGVSYEQYF
TRBJ2-3 | TRBD2 | NA | TRBV5-5 | TGTGCCAGCAGCTCGCGACTAGCGGGACTCCGTAGCACAGATACGCAGTATTTT | CASSSRLAGLRSTDTQYF
TRBJ2-1 | NA | many | TRBV11-1 | TGTGCCAGCAGCTTAGGAGCAGGGGTGTACAATGAGCAGTTCTTC | CASSLGAGVYNEQFF
TRBJ2-3 | TRBD2 | NA | TRBV7-2 | TGTGCCAGCAGCCCAATAGCGGGATCTAGCACAGATACGCAGTATTTT | CASSPIAGSSTDTQYF
TRBJ2-7 | TRBD2 | many | TRBV20-1 | TGCAGTGCTAGAGATTTGGCGGGGGGCCAGGGCAACGAGCAGTACTTC | CSARDLAGGQGNEQYF
TRBJ2-5 | NA | medium-sized | TRBV6-1 | TGTGCCAGCAGTCAGTGGACCCCGCCGGAGACCCAGTACTTC | CASSQWTPPETQYF
TRBJ2-1 | TRBD2 | NA | TRBV6-5 | TGTGCCAGCAGTACCCAGCCAAGCGGGAGCAATGAGCAGTTCTTC | CASSTQPSGSNEQFF
TRBJ2-5 | NA | many | TRBV7-6 | TGTGCCAGCAGCTTCCGGACACTCCAAGAGACCCAGTACTTC | CASSFRTLQETQYF
TRBJ1-5 | NA | many | TRBV7-9 | TGTGCCAGCAGCAGAGGATCTGGGGTAAATCAGCCCCAGCATTTT | CASSRGSGVNQPQHF
TRBJ2-6 | NA | once | TRBV6-2/TRBV6-3 | TGTGCCAGCAGTTACGCGGACAGATCCTACTCTTGGGCCAACGTCCTGACTTTC | CASSYADRSYSWANVLTF
TRBJ2-5 | NA | NA | TRBV29-1 | TGCAGCGTTGAAAGGGATACCCAGTACTTC | CSVERDTQYF
TRBJ1-2 | NA | many | TRBV6-6 | TGTGCCAGCAGTTACGCCGGGGAGCCGGCTGGCTACACCTTC | CASSYAGEPAGYTF
TRBJ2-3 | TRBD1 | few | TRBV18 | TGTGCCAGCTCCCAGAGGACAGGGCCCGAAGATACGCAGTATTTT | CASSQRTGPEDTQYF
TRBJ2-5 | NA | NA | TRBV24-1 | TGTGCCACCAGTGATTTGCAGAGGTATCGCCTCCAAGAGACCCAGTACTTC | CATSDLQRYRLQETQYF
TRBJ2-7 | NA | many | TRBV3-1 | TGTGCCAGCAGCCAAAACAGTCAGAGCCACGAGCAGTACTTC | CASSQNSQSHEQYF
TRBJ2-3 | TRBD2 | many | TRBV10-3 | TGTGCCATCAGTGAGATACGACTAGCGGGGGGCACAGATACGCAGTATTTT | CAISEIRLAGGTDTQYF
TRBJ2-2 | NA | many | TRBV6-1 | TGTGCCAGCAGAACGGGACACAGTAACACCGGGGAGCTGTTTTTT | CASRTGHSNTGELFF
TRBJ1-2 | TRBD1 | many | TRBV6-1 | TGTGCCAGCAGATATCGGACAGGGGATGGAAACTATGGCTACACCTTC | CASRYRTGDGNYGYTF
TRBJ2-1 | TRBD2 | many | TRBV6-1 | TGTGCCAGCAGTGAGATGGGACTAGATTACAATGAGCAGTTCTTC | CASSEMGLDYNEQFF
TRBJ2-1 | TRBD2 | many | TRBV4-1 | TGCGCCAGCAGCCACCATAGCGGGAGGGGGTACAATGAGCAGTTCTTC | CASSHHSGRGYNEQFF
TRBJ2-1 | TRBD2 | many | TRBV6-1 | TGTGCCAGCAGTGCGATAGAGCGGGGGGACTACAGCAATGAGCAGTTCTTC | CASSAIERGDYSNEQFF
TRBJ1-5 | NA | few | TRBV4-1 | TGCGCCAGCAGCCAAGCTCAGGGTCCGGATCAGCCCCAGCATTTT | CASSQAQGPDQPQHF
TRBJ2-3 | TRBD1 | many | TRBV6-6 | TGTGCCAGCAGTTACGGACAGGGGAGCACAGATACGCAGTATTTT | CASSYGQGSTDTQYF
TRBJ2-5 | TRBD2 | NA | TRBV7-9 | TGTGCCAGCAGCCTCCTGGGACTAGCGGTAGAGACCCAGTACTTC | CASSLLGLAVETQYF
TRBJ2-3 | NA | many | TRBV7-9 | TGTGCCAGCAGCTTAAATGCCCGGGACCCTTCTAGCACAGATACGCAGTATTTT | CASSLNARDPSSTDTQYF
TRBJ1-1 | NA | many | TRBV20-1 | TGCAGTGCCCCAGGACAGACCAACACTGAAGCTTTCTTT | CSAPGQTNTEAFF
TRBJ2-5 | NA | many | TRBV7-9 | TGTGCCAGCAGCTTAAACCGGCCCTCCCAAGAGACCCAGTACTTC | CASSLNRPSQETQYF